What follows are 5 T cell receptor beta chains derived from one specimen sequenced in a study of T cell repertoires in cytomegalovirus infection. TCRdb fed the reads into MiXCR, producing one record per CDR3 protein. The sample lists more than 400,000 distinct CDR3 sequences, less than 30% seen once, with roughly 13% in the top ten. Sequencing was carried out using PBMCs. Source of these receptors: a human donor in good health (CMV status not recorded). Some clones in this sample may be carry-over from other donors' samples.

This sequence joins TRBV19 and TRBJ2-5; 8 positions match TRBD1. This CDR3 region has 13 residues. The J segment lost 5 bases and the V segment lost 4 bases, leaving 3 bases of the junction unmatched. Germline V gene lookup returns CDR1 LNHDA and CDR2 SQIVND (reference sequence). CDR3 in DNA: TGTGCCAGTAGTAGACACAGGGGGGAGACCCAGTACTTC. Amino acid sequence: CASSRHRGETQYF.

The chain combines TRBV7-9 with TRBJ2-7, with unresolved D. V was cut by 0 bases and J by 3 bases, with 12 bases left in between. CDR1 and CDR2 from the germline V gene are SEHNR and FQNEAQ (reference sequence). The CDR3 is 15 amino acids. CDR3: CASSLAEHSNYEQYF. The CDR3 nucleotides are TGTGCCAGCAGCTTAGCGGAGCATAGCAACTACGAGCAGTACTTC.

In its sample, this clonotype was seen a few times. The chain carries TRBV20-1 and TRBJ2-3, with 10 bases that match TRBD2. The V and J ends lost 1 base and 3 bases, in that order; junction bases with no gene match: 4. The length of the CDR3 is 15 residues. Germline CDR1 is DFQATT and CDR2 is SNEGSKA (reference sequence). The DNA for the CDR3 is TGCAGTGCTAGAGCGCCAGCGGGAGGGACAGATACGCAGTATTTT. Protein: CSARAPAGGTDTQYF.

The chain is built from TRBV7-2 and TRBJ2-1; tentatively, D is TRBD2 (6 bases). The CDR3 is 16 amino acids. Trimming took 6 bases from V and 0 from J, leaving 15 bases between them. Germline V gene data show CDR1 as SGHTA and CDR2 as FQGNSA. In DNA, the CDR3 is TGTGCCAGCAGGCCAAAACTAGCACGCTCCTACAATGAGCAGTTCTTC. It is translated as CASRPKLARSYNEQFF.

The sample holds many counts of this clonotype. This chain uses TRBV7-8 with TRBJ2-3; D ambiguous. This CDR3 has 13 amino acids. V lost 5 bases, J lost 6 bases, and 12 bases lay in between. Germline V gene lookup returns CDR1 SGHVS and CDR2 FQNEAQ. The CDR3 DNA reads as TGTGCCAGCAGCCCCCCGCTGGCGGATACGCAGTATTTT. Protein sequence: CASSPPLADTQYF. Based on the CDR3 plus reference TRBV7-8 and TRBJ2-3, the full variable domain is GAGVSQSPRYKVAKRGQDVALRCDPISGHVSLFWYQQALGQGPEFLTYFQNEAQLDKSGLPSDRFFAERPEGSVSTLKIQRTQQEDSAVYLCASSPPLADTQYFGPGTRLTVL.